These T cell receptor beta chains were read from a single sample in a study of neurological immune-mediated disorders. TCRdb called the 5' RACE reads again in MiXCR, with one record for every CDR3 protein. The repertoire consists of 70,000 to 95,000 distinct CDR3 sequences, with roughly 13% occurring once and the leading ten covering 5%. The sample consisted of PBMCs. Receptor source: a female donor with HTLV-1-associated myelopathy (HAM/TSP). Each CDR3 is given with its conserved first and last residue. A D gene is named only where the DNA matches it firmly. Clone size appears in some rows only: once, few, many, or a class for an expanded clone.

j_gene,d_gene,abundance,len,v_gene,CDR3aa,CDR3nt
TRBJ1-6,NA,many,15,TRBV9,CASSVGAGDASPLHF,TGTGCCAGCAGCGTAGGGGCAGGGGATGCTTCACCCCTCCACTTT
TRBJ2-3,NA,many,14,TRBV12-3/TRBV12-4,CASSFLTDTDTQYF,TGTGCCAGCAGTTTCCTCACAGACACAGATACGCAGTATTTT
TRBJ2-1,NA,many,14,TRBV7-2,CASSLYIGHNEQFF,TGTGCCAGCAGCTTATATATCGGTCACAATGAGCAGTTCTTC
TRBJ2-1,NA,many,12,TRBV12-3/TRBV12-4,CASSKTGNEQFF,TGTGCCAGCAGTAAGACCGGCAATGAGCAGTTCTTC
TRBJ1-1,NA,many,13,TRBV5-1,CASSLGFDTEAFF,TGCGCCAGCAGCTTGGGATTCGACACTGAAGCTTTCTTT
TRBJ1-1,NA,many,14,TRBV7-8,CASSLQQANTEAFF,TGTGCCAGCAGCTTACAACAGGCGAACACTGAAGCTTTCTTT
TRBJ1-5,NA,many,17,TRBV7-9,CASSLGSQGPGNQPQHF,TGTGCCAGCAGCTTAGGAAGTCAGGGGCCTGGTAATCAGCCCCAGCATTTT
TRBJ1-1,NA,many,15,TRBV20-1,CSARDPPGGNTEAFF,TGCAGTGCTAGAGATCCCCCAGGCGGGAACACTGAAGCTTTCTTT
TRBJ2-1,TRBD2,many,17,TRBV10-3,CAIGPGTGRGGSNEQFF,TGTGCCATCGGCCCTGGTACTGGGCGGGGGGGTTCCAATGAGCAGTTCTTC
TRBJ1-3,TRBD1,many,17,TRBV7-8,CASSYYRTGGSGNTIYF,TGTGCCAGCAGCTACTACCGGACAGGGGGATCTGGAAACACCATATATTTT
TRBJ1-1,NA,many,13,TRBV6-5,CASSYSGWGEAFF,TGTGCCAGCAGTTACTCAGGATGGGGGGAAGCTTTCTTT
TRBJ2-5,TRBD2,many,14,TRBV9,CASTPAGGQETQYF,TGTGCCAGCACTCCCGCGGGGGGCCAAGAGACCCAGTACTTC
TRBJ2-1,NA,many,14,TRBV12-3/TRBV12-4,CASSIRDDGDEQFF,TGTGCCAGCAGTATCCGGGACGACGGGGATGAGCAGTTCTTC
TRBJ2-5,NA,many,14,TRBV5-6,CASSLERRGETQYF,TGTGCCAGCAGCTTGGAACGACGGGGAGAGACCCAGTACTTC
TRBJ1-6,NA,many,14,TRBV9,CASSVGIEDSPLHF,TGTGCCAGCAGCGTAGGAATAGAGGATTCACCCCTCCACTTT
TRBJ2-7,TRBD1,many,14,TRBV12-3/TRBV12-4,CASSRRDSSYEQYF,TGTGCCAGCAGTCGTCGGGACAGCTCCTACGAGCAGTACTTC
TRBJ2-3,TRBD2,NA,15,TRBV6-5,CASRDSGGATDTQYF,TGTGCCAGCAGGGATAGCGGGGGGGCCACAGATACTCAGTATTTT
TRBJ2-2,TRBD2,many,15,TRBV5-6,CASSFRGTTSGELFF,TGTGCCAGCAGCTTTCGGGGGACTACCTCCGGGGAGCTGTTTTTT
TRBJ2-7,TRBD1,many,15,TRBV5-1,CASSDPGQGTYEQYF,TGCGCCAGCAGCGACCCGGGACAGGGGACCTACGAGCAGTACTTC
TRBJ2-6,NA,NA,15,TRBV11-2,CASSVYSAGANVLTF,TGTGCCAGCAGCGTTTACTCGGCTGGGGCCAACGTCCTGACTTTC
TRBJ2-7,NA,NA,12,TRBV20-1,CSATRIAYEQYF,TGCAGTGCTACGCGAATTGCCTACGAGCAGTACTTC
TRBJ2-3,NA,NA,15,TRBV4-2,CASSQGGGRTDTQYF,TGTGCCAGCAGCCAAGGAGGGGGTCGCACAGATACGCAGTATTTT
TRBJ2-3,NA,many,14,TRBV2,CASTGPPFGDTQYF,TGTGCCAGCACAGGGCCCCCCTTTGGAGATACGCAGTATTTT
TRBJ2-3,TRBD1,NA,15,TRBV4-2,CASSQGDRGSDTQYF,TGTGCCAGCAGCCAGGGGGACAGGGGATCAGATACGCAGTATTTT
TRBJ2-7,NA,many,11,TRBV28,CASSWSYEQYF,TGTGCCAGCAGTTGGAGTTACGAGCAGTACTTC
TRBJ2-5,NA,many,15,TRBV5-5,CASSSQTSSQETQYF,TGTGCCAGCAGCAGTCAGACCAGCTCCCAAGAGACCCAGTACTTC
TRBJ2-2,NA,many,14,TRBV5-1,CASSLPKDTGELFF,TGCGCCAGCAGCTTGCCTAAGGACACCGGGGAGCTGTTTTTT
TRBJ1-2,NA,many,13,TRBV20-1,CSARVGQGYGYTF,TGCAGTGCTAGAGTAGGGCAGGGCTATGGCTACACCTTC
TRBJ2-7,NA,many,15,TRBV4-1,CASSQERAATYEQYF,TGCGCCAGCAGCCAAGAAAGGGCGGCAACCTACGAGCAGTACTTC
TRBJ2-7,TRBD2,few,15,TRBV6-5,CASSYWASGGYEQYF,TGTGCCAGCAGTTACTGGGCTAGCGGGGGTTACGAGCAGTACTTC
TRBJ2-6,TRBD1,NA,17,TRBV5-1,CASSLSQGALGANVLTF,TGCGCCAGCAGCTTGAGCCAGGGGGCCCTCGGGGCCAACGTCCTGACTTTC
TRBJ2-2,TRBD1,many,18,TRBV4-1,CASSQEGLEGAFTGELFF,TGCGCCAGCAGCCAAGAGGGTTTAGAGGGGGCTTTCACCGGGGAGCTGTTTTTT
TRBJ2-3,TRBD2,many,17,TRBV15,CATSRGGTSGGTDTQYF,TGTGCTACCAGCAGAGGAGGGACTAGCGGGGGCACAGATACGCAGTATTTT
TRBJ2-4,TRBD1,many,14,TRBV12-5,CASGLGQGVDIQYF,TGTGCTAGTGGTTTGGGACAGGGGGTAGACATTCAGTACTTC
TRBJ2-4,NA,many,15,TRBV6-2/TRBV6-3,CASSYLGAGKNIQYF,TGTGCCAGCAGTTATTTAGGGGCTGGCAAAAACATTCAGTACTTC
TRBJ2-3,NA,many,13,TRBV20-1,CSASPDAVITQYF,TGCAGTGCTAGCCCGGACGCAGTCATTACGCAGTATTTT
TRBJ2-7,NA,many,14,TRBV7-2,CASSLSGRTYEQYF,TGTGCCAGCAGCTTATCGGGCAGAACCTACGAGCAGTACTTC
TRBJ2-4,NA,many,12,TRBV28,CASSPGRGIQYF,TGTGCCAGCAGTCCAGGGAGAGGCATTCAGTACTTC
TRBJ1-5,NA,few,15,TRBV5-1,CASSLGQTSNQPQHF,TGCGCCAGCAGCTTGGGGCAGACTAGCAATCAGCCCCAGCATTTT
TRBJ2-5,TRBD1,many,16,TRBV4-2,CASSRGDSQEGETQYF,TGTGCCAGCAGCCGAGGGGACAGTCAAGAGGGGGAGACCCAGTACTTC
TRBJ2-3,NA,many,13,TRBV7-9,CASSLLITDTQYF,TGTGCCAGCAGCCTGTTAATCACAGATACGCAGTATTTT
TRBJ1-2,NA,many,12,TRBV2,CASKVPARGYTF,TGTGCCAGCAAAGTGCCCGCCAGAGGCTACACCTTC
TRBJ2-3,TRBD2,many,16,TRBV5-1,CASSPTSGGGTDTQYF,TGCGCCAGCAGCCCAACTAGCGGGGGGGGCACAGATACGCAGTATTTT
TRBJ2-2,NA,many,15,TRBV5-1,CASSLEAQGPGELFF,TGCGCCAGCAGCTTGGAGGCACAGGGACCCGGGGAGCTGTTTTTT
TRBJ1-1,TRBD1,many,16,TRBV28,CASSSRDRVPNTEAFF,TGTGCCAGCTCTTCCCGGGACAGGGTCCCGAACACTGAAGCTTTCTTT
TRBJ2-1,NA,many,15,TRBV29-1,CSVEARLSSYNEQFF,TGCAGCGTTGAAGCAAGGCTAAGCTCCTACAATGAGCAGTTCTTC
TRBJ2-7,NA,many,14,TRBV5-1,CASSLGRGGYEQYF,TGCGCCAGCAGCTTGGGCAGGGGTGGCTACGAGCAGTACTTC
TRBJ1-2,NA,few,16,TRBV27,CASSSDRPPTDYGYTF,TGTGCCAGCAGTTCTGACAGGCCCCCCACCGACTATGGCTACACCTTC
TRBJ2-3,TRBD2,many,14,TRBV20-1,CSAGLAGSVDTQYF,TGCAGTGCCGGACTAGCGGGGAGTGTAGATACGCAGTATTTT
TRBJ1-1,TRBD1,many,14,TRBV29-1,CSVVRTGGGSEAFF,TGCAGCGTCGTAAGGACAGGGGGAGGGTCCGAAGCTTTCTTT
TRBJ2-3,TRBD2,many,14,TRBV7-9,CASSLDGGTGTQYF,TGTGCCAGCAGCTTAGACGGGGGGACGGGTACGCAGTATTTT
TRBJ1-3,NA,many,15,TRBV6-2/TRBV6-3,CASTTGGYFGNTIYF,TGTGCCAGCACCACCGGCGGCTACTTTGGAAACACCATATATTTT
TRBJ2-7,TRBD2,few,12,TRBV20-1,CSAPTSLYEQYF,TGCAGTGCACCGACTAGCTTATACGAGCAGTACTTC
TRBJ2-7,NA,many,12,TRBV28,CASSSALYEQYF,TGTGCCAGCAGTTCGGCCCTCTACGAGCAGTACTTC
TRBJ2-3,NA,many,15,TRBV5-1,CASRLDSASTDTQYF,TGCGCCAGCAGACTGGACAGCGCTAGCACAGATACGCAGTATTTT
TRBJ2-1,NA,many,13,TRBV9,CASSVEGFNEQFF,TGTGCCAGCAGCGTAGAGGGGTTCAATGAGCAGTTCTTC